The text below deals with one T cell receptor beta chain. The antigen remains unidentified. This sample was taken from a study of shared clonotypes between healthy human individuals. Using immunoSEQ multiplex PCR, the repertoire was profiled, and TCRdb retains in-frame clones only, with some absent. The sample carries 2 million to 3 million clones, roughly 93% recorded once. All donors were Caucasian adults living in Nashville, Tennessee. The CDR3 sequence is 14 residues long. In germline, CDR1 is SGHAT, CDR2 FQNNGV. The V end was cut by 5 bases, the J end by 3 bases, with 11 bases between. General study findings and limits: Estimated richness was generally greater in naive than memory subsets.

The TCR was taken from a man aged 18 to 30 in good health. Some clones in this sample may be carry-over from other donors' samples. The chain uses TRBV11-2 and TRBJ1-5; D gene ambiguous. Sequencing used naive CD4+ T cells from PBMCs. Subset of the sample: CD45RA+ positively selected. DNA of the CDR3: TGTGCCAGCAGCGCCCGGGATGACAATCAGCCCCAGCATTTT. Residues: CASSARDDNQPQHF.